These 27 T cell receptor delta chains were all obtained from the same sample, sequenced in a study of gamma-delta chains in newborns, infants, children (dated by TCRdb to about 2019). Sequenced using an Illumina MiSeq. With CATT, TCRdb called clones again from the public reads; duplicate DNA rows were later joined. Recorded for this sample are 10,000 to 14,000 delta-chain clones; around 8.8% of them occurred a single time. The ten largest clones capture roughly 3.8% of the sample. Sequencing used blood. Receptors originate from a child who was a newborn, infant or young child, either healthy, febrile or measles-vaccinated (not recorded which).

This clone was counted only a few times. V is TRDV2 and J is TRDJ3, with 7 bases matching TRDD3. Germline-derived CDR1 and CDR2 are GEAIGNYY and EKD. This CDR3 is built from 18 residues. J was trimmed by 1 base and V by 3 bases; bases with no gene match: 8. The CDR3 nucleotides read TGTGCCTGTGACCCGGGGGATGCCGATTCCTGGGACACCCGACAGATGTTTTTC. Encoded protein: CACDPGDADSWDTRQMFF.

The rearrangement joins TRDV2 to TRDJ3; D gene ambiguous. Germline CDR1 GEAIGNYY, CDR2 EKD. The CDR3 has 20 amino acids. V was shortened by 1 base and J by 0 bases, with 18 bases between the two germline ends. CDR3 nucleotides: TGTGCCTGTGACACGATCGAGGGGTACGGGAGCTCCTGGGACACCCGACAGATGTTTTTC. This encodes CACDTIEGYGSSWDTRQMFF.

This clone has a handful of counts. The CDR3 DNA is TGTGCCTGTGACACCTTATACTCATCTGGGGGCCCCGCGGCCGATAAACTCATCTTT. Its protein product is CACDTLYSSGGPAADKLIF. The V gene is TRDV2, the J gene TRDJ1; TRDD3 aligns across 7 bases. The CDR3 has 19 residues. Germline CDR1 GEAIGNYY, CDR2 EKD. J gave up 3 bases and V 0 bases, and 18 bases lay outside the gene matches.

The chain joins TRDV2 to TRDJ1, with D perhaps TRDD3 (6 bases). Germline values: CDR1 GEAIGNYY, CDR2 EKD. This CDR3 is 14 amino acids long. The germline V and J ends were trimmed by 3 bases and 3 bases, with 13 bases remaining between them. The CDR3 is CACDSVVGADKLIF. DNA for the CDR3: TGTGCCTGTGACTCCGTAGTGGGGGCCGATAAACTCATCTTT.

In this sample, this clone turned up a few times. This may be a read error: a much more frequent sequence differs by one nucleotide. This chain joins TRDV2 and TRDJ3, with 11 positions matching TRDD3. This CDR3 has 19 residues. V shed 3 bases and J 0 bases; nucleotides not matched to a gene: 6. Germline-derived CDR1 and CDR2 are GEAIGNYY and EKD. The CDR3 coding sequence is TGTGCCTGTGACGCCGTACTGGGGGATAGCTCCTGGGACACCCGACAGATGTTTTTC. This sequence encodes CACDAVLGDSSWDTRQMFF.

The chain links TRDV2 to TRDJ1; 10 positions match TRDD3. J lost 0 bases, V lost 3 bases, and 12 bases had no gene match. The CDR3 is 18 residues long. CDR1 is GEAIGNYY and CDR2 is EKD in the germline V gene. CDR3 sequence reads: CACDAVGDTRSYTDKLIF. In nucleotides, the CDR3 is TGTGCCTGTGACGCGGTGGGGGATACCCGGTCCTACACCGATAAACTCATCTTT.

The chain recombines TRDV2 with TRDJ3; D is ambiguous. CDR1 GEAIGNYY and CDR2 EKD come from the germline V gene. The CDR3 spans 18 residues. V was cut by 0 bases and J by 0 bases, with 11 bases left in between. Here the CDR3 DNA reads TGTGCCTGTGACACCCCGCATCTTAGCTCCTGGGACACCCGACAGATGTTTTTC. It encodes CACDTPHLSSWDTRQMFF.

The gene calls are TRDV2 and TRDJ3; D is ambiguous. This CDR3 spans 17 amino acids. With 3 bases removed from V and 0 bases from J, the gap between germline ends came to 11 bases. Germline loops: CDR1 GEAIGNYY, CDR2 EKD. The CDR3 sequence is CACDPLLGSWDTRQMFF. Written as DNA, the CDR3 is TGTGCCTGTGACCCGTTGCTAGGCTCCTGGGACACCCGACAGATGTTTTTC.

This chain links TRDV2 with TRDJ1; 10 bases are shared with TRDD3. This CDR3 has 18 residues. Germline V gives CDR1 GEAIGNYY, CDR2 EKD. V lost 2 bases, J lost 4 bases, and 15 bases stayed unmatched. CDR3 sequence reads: CACDNLGDKPAYGDKLIF. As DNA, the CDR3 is TGTGCCTGTGACAATCTGGGGGATAAACCCGCATATGGCGATAAACTCATCTTT.

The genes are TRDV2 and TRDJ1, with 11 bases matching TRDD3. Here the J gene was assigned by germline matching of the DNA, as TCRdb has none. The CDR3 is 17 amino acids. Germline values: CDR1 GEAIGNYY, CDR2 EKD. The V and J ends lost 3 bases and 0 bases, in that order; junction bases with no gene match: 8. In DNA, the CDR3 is TGTGCCTGTGACGTACTGGGGGATAAGGTCAACACCGATAAACTCATCTTT. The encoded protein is CACDVLGDKVNTDKLIF.

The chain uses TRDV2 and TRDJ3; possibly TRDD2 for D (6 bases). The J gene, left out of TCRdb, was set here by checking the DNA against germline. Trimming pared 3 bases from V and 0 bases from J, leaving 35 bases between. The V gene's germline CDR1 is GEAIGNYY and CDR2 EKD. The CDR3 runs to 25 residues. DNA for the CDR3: TGTGCCTGTGACTCCCTTCCCCACGGGGAGGATAAGGATTCGACGTCCTCCTGGGACACCCGACAGATGTTTTTC. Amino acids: CACDSLPHGEDKDSTSSWDTRQMFF.

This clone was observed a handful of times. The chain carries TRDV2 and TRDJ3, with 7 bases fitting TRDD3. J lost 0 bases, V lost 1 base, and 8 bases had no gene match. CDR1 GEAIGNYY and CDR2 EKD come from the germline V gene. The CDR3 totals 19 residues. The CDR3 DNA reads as TGTGCCTGTGACACGGCGGATACGGGCAGCTCCTGGGACACCCGACAGATGTTTTTC. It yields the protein CACDTADTGSSWDTRQMFF.

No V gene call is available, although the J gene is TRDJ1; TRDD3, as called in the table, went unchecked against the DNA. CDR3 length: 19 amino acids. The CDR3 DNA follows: TGTGCCTGTGACACCGTCAATATCGCTCATGGGGGATACAGGGGTAAACTCATCTTT. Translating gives CACDTVNIAHGGYRGKLIF.

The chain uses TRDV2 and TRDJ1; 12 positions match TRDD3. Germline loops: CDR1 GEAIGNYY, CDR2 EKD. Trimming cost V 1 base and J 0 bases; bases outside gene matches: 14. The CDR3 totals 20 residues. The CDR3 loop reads CACDTVSLGDTLQYTDKLIF. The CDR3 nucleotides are TGTGCCTGTGACACGGTTTCTCTGGGGGATACGCTTCAGTACACCGATAAACTCATCTTT.

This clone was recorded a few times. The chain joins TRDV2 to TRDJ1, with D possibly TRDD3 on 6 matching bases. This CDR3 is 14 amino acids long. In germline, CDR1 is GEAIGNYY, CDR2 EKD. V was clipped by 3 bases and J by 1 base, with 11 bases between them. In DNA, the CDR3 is TGTGCCTGTGACGCCTGGGGTTTCACCGATAAACTCATCTTT. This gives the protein CACDAWGFTDKLIF.

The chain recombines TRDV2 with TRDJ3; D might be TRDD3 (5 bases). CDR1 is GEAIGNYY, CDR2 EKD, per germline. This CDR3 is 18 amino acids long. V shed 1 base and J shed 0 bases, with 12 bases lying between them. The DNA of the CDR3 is TGTGCCTGTGACACGATCGGAGGGGGCTCCTGGGACACCCGACAGATGTTTTTC. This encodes CACDTIGGGSWDTRQMFF.

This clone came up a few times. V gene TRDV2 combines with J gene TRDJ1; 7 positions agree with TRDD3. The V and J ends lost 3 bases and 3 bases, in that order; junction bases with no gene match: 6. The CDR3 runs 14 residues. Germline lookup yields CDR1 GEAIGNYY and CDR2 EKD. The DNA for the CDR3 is TGTGCCTGTGACCCCTGGGGGGCTGCCGATAAACTCATCTTT. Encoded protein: CACDPWGAADKLIF.

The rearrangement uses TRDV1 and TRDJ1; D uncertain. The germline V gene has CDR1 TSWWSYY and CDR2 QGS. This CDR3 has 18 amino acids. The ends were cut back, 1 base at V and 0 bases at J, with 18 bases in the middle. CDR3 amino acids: CALGEPGVAELYTDKLIF. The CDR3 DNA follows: TGTGCTCTTGGGGAACCAGGGGTAGCGGAACTGTACACCGATAAACTCATCTTT.

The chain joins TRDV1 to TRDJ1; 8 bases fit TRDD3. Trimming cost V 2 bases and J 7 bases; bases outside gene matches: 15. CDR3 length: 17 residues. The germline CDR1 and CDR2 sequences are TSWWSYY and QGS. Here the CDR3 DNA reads TGTGCTCTTGGGGAAGTTAAAGGTGGGGGATCCATGGGTAAACTCATCTTT. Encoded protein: CALGEVKGGGSMGKLIF.

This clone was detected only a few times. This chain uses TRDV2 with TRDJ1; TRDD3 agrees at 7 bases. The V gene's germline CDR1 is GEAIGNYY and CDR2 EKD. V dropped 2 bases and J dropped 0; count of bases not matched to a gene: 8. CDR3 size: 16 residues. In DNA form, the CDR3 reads TGTGCCTGTGACAGCGTCACTCTGGGGGACACCGATAAACTCATCTTT. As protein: CACDSVTLGDTDKLIF.

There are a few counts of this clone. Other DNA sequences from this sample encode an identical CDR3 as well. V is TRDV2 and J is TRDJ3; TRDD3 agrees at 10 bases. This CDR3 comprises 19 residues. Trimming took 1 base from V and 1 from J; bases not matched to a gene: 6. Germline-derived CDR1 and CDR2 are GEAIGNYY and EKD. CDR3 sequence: CACDTVLGDSSWDTRQMFF. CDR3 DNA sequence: TGTGCCTGTGACACTGTACTGGGGGATTCTTCCTGGGACACCCGACAGATGTTTTTC.

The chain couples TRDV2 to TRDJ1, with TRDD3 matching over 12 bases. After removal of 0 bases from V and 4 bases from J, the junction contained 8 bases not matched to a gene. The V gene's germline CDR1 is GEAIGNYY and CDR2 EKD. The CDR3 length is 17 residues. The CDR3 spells CACDTVLTGGYNDKLIF. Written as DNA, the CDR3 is TGTGCCTGTGACACCGTTCTTACTGGGGGATACAACGATAAACTCATCTTT.

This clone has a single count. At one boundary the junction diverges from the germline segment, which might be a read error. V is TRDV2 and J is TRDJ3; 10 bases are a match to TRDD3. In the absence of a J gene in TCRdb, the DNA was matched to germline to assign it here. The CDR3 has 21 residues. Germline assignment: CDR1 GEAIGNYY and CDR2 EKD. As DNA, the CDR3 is TGTGCCCGTGACACCGGGGGATACGCTGGCCCAGGGTCCTGGGACACCCGACAGATGTTTTTC. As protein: CARDTGGYAGPGSWDTRQMFF.

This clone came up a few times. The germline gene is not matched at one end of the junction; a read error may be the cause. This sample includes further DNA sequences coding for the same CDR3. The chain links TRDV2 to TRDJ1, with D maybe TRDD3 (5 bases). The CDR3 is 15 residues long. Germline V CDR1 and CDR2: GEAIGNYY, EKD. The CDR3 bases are TGTGCCTGTGACACCGTAGAGGATAGAGCCGACAAACTCATCTTT. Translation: CACDTVEDRADKLIF.

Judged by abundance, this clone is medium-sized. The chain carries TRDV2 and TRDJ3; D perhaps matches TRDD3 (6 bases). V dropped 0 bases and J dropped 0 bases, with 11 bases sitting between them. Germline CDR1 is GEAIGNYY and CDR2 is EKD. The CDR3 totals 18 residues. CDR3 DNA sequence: TGTGCCTGTGACACCGCTGGGGTAAGCTCCTGGGACACCCGACAGATGTTTTTC. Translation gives CACDTAGVSSWDTRQMFF.

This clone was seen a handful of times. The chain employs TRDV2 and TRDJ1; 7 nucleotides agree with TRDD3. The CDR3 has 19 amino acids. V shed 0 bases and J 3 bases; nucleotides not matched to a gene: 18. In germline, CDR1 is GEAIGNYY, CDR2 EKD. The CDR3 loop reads CACDTVDTAGYKRADKLIF. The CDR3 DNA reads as TGTGCCTGTGACACCGTAGATACTGCGGGATACAAGAGGGCCGATAAACTCATCTTT.

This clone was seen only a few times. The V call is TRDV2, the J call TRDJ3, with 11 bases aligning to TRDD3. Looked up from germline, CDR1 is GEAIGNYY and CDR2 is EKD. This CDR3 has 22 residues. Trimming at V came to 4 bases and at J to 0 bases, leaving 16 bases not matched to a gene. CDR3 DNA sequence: TGTGCCTGTGATACCGCACAACTGGGGGATAGGACTTACTCCTGGGACACCCGACAGATGTTTTTC. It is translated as CACDTAQLGDRTYSWDTRQMFF.